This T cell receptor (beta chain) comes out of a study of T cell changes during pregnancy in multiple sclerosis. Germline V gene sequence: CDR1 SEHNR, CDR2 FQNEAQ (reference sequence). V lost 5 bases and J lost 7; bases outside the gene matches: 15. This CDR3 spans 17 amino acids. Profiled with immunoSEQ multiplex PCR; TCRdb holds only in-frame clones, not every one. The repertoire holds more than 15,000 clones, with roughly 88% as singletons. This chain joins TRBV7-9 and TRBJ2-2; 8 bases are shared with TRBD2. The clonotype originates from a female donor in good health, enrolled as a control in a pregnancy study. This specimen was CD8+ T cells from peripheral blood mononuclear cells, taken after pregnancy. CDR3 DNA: TGTGCCAGCAGCAACAGAGAGCGGGGGCCCGCAGGCGGGGAGCTGTTTTTT. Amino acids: CASSNRERGPAGGELFF. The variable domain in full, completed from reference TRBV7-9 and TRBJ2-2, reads DTGVSQNPRHKITKRGQNVTFRCDPISEHNRLYWYRQTLGQGPEFLTYFQNEAQLEKSRLLSDRFSAERPKGSFSTLEIQRTEQGDSAMYLCASSNRERGPAGGELFFGEGSRLTVL.